Listed below are T cell receptor beta chains from one sample, sequenced in a study of blood T cells in healthy people across ages. TCRdb redid the calling of the 5' RACE reads with MiXCR, one entry per CDR3 protein. The repertoire holds over 500,000 distinct CDR3 sequences, with about 51% as singletons. Sequences were obtained from blood. The receptors shown here come from a woman older than 75 in good health. Each CDR3 is given with its conserved first and last residue. The D gene is left open where the match is weak. Clone size is stated in some rows and not others, as once, few, many or a class when expanded.

abundance,d_gene,j_gene,v_gene,CDR3nt,CDR3aa
few,TRBD2,TRBJ2-7,TRBV20-1,TGCAGTGCTAGAGAAGAAACGGCGACTAGCGGGAGAGGCTACGAGCAGTACTTC,CSAREETATSGRGYEQYF
NA,NA,TRBJ1-2,TRBV3-1,TGTGCCAGCAGCCAGATAGGGGCAGGCCTTTATGGCTACACCTTC,CASSQIGAGLYGYTF
few,NA,TRBJ2-2,TRBV20-1,TGCAGTGCTAGACCCCCGACGGGGGAGCTGTTTTTT,CSARPPTGELFF
NA,NA,TRBJ1-5,TRBV20-1,TGCAGTGCTAGAGATATCAGGGGAGGGTTCAGCAATCAGCCCCAGCATTTT,CSARDIRGGFSNQPQHF
NA,NA,TRBJ2-5,TRBV20-1,TGCAGTGCTAGAAGCGCCGGGACTCCAGGCGGGAATGAGCAGTACTTC,CSARSAGTPGGNEQYF
NA,NA,TRBJ2-1,TRBV19,TGTGCCAGTTCTTGGGGGGCGACGTCCTACAATGAGCAGTTCTTC,CASSWGATSYNEQFF
many,NA,TRBJ2-6,TRBV29-1,TGCAGCGTTGGTCGGTTCAACGTCCTGACTTTC,CSVGRFNVLTF
many,NA,TRBJ1-5,TRBV7-2,TGTGCCAGCAGCTTAGTAGCAGGGGCGATTAGTCAGCCCCAGCATTTT,CASSLVAGAISQPQHF
NA,NA,TRBJ1-4,TRBV12-3/TRBV12-4,TGTGCCAGCAGTTTAGGGGGCGGAGGGGGAAAACTGTTTTTT,CASSLGGGGGKLFF
NA,NA,TRBJ2-4,TRBV20-1,TGCAGTGCCACACCGGGACCCCGGGTCATCAAAAACATTCAGTACTTC,CSATPGPRVIKNIQYF
many,NA,TRBJ2-5,TRBV20-1,TGCAGTGCCTCGACTAAAGAGACCCAGTACTTC,CSASTKETQYF
NA,TRBD1,TRBJ2-7,TRBV29-1,TGCAGCGTAGAGAGGGACAGGGGCTCCTACGAGCAGTACTTC,CSVERDRGSYEQYF
NA,NA,TRBJ1-2,TRBV29-1,TGCAGCGTTGCAAGCTCAGGCTATGGCTACACCTTC,CSVASSGYGYTF
few,TRBD2,TRBJ2-1,TRBV6-6,TGTGCCAGCAGTTTCACCCCGGGACTAGCGGCAAACAATGAGCAGTTCTTC,CASSFTPGLAANNEQFF
NA,TRBD2,TRBJ2-5,TRBV2,TGTGCCAGCAGTGAACCTAGCGGGGTGTACCAAGAGACCCAGTACTTC,CASSEPSGVYQETQYF
few,NA,TRBJ1-5,TRBV27,TGTGCCAGCAGAGGGGTTGGGAGGAATCAGCCCCAGCATTTT,CASRGVGRNQPQHF
NA,TRBD2,TRBJ2-3,TRBV20-1,TGCAGTGCTAGCCTCGCCGGGGTTCTAGCGGGGGAAGATACGCAGTATTTT,CSASLAGVLAGEDTQYF
NA,NA,TRBJ2-7,TRBV12-3/TRBV12-4,TGTGCCAGCAGTTGGCGACAGTTGGACGCCCAGTACTTC,CASSWRQLDAQYF
few,TRBD2,TRBJ2-3,TRBV18,TGTGCCAGCTCACCACGACTAGCGGGGGGCAGCACAGATACGCAGTATTTT,CASSPRLAGGSTDTQYF
NA,TRBD2,TRBJ2-7,TRBV5-1,TGCGCCAGCAGCTTGGCCGTACTAGCGGGAGATTACGAGCAGTACTTC,CASSLAVLAGDYEQYF
few,TRBD1,TRBJ1-1,TRBV5-1,TGCGCCAGCAGCAGGGGACAGCCGAACACTGAAGCTTTCTTT,CASSRGQPNTEAFF
NA,NA,TRBJ1-4,TRBV3-1,TGTGCCAGCAGCCGTATCCAGGTTGATGAAAAACTGTTTTTT,CASSRIQVDEKLFF
NA,NA,TRBJ2-1,TRBV6-2/TRBV6-3,TGTGCCAGCAGTTGGAGGGCTAGCTCCTACAATGAGCAGTTCTTC,CASSWRASSYNEQFF
NA,TRBD1,TRBJ2-1,TRBV29-1,TGCAGCGTCCCGGGATGGACAGGGGTGAATGAGCAGTTCTTC,CSVPGWTGVNEQFF
NA,TRBD2,TRBJ2-7,TRBV5-1,TGCGCCAGCAGCTTTAGTGGAGCGGGAGACGCTTCCTACGAGCAGTACTTC,CASSFSGAGDASYEQYF
NA,NA,TRBJ2-1,TRBV20-1,TGCAGTGCTGAGAGGATAGGGAATGAGCAGTTGTTC,CSAERIGNEQLF
many,NA,TRBJ2-3,TRBV12-3/TRBV12-4,TGTGCCAGCAGCGCTCCGGGACGAGCAACCCCAGATACGCAGTATTTT,CASSAPGRATPDTQYF
few,NA,TRBJ2-5,TRBV5-5,TGTGCCAGCAGCTTCGGACCACAGAAGACCCAGTACTTC,CASSFGPQKTQYF
many,NA,TRBJ2-1,TRBV7-2,TGTGCCAGCAGCTTAGACCCCCCCGCGGGGGCACATAACAATGAGCAGTTCTTC,CASSLDPPAGAHNNEQFF
NA,TRBD1,TRBJ2-7,TRBV20-1,TGCAGTGCTAGTACCGGGACAGGCTCCTACGAGCAGTACTTC,CSASTGTGSYEQYF
once,TRBD2,TRBJ2-5,TRBV10-3,TGTGCCATCAGTGACACGACTAGCGGGCAAGAGACCCAGTACTTC,CAISDTTSGQETQYF
NA,NA,TRBJ2-1,TRBV5-1,TGCGCCAGCAGCCCAGGACAGCCAGCTAGTGAGCAGTTCTTC,CASSPGQPASEQFF
NA,TRBD2,TRBJ2-3,TRBV12-3/TRBV12-4,TGTGCCAGCAGTCCCTGGACTAGCGGGGGGACCGATACGCAGTATTTT,CASSPWTSGGTDTQYF
NA,NA,TRBJ2-2,TRBV10-3,TGTGCCATCAGTCGGCAAGGCGCGAACACCGGGGAGCTGTTTTTT,CAISRQGANTGELFF
NA,TRBD2,TRBJ2-1,TRBV7-3,TGTGCCAGCAGCTTTAGCGGGCCCTCCCACAATGAGCAGTTCTTC,CASSFSGPSHNEQFF
few,NA,TRBJ1-1,TRBV5-6,TGTGCCAGCAGCTTGTATTTAGGGACCTTGAACACTGAAGCTTTCTTT,CASSLYLGTLNTEAFF
NA,NA,TRBJ2-7,TRBV7-9,TGTGCCAGCAGCTCGGGGACTGACTACGAGCAGTACTTC,CASSSGTDYEQYF
NA,NA,TRBJ2-2,TRBV7-2,TGTGCCAGCGCGCGGAGCGACACCGGGGAGCTGTTTTTT,CASARSDTGELFF
NA,TRBD1,TRBJ1-6,TRBV4-2,TGTGCCAGCAGCCTAGACTTCGACAGGGGTTATTCACCCCTCCACTTT,CASSLDFDRGYSPLHF
NA,NA,TRBJ2-7,TRBV5-1,TGCGCCAGCAGCCGAGAGGGGTTCTACGAGCAGTACTTC,CASSREGFYEQYF
many,TRBD1,TRBJ2-3,TRBV9,TGTGCCAGCAGCCGATCACAGGGGGATAATACGCAGTATTTT,CASSRSQGDNTQYF
NA,TRBD1,TRBJ2-1,TRBV6-1,TGTGCCAGCAGTGAAGAGGAAGGGACAGGGTCCAATGAGCAGTTCTTC,CASSEEEGTGSNEQFF
NA,NA,TRBJ2-3,TRBV3-1,TGTGCCAGCAGCCCCCAGGAGACGGGGGATACGCAGTATTTT,CASSPQETGDTQYF